This passage covers 11 T cell receptor beta chains from one sample sequenced in a study of blood T cell repertoires in COVID-19. The repertoire was sequenced with immunoSEQ multiplex PCR; TCRdb's copy has only in-frame clones and lacks some. The data hold approximately 290,000 clones, with approximately 84% observed a single time. Sequences were obtained from peripheral blood. The origin of the receptors is an older person with COVID-19, enrolled during active disease.

This chain connects TRBV7-9 to TRBJ2-5; the D gene is possibly TRBD1 (5 bases). Per the germline V gene, CDR1 is SEHNR and CDR2 is FQNEAQ (reference sequence). This CDR3 comprises 15 residues. V shed 5 bases and J shed 5 bases, with 18 bases lying between them. CDR3 residues: CASSRKVTVGETQYF. In DNA form, the CDR3 reads TGTGCCAGCAGCCGCAAGGTGACAGTTGGCGAGACCCAGTACTTC.

The V gene is TRBV14, the J gene TRBJ2-2; TRBD1 matches 7 bases. The CDR3 runs to 18 residues. The J segment lost 10 bases and the V segment lost 1 base, leaving 18 bases of the junction unmatched. Germline CDR1 reads SGHDN; CDR2 reads FVKESK. CDR3 DNA: TGTGCCAGCAGCCAAGGGTCTCTCGTCTCGGACAGGTTCGAGGAGCTGTTTTTT. This codes for CASSQGSLVSDRFEELFF.

This chain joins TRBV15 and TRBJ2-3, with 8 bases that match TRBD2. Germline assignment: CDR1 LNHNV and CDR2 YYDKDF (reference sequence). V lost 1 base, J lost 6 bases, and 3 bases stayed unmatched. This CDR3 spans 14 amino acids. The CDR3 region has the DNA TGTGCCACCAGCAGAGTCCGGGGGGGTGATACGCAGTATTTT. It specifies CATSRVRGGDTQYF.

The gene calls are TRBV19 and TRBJ1-1; 9 nucleotides line up with TRBD1. This CDR3 has 14 residues. The V segment lost 6 bases and the J segment 4 bases; nucleotides outside the gene matches: 6. Germline lookup yields CDR1 LNHDA and CDR2 SQIVND (reference sequence). Here the CDR3 reads CASSRDRDGTEAFF. CDR3 sequence (DNA): TGTGCCAGTAGCCGGGACAGGGACGGCACTGAAGCTTTCTTT.

The V gene is TRBV5-8, the J gene TRBJ2-2, with a tentative D call TRBD1 (5 bases). Germline loops: CDR1 SGHTS, CDR2 YDEGEE. Trimming cost V 6 bases and J 7 bases, with 16 bases left between them. The CDR3 covers 14 residues. The DNA for the CDR3 is TGTGCCAGCAAGATCAGGGTCGTTGTCGGGGAGCTGTTTTTT. It yields the protein CASKIRVVVGELFF.

The chain couples TRBV2 to TRBJ1-6; no clear D. Trimming cost V 7 bases and J 0 bases, with 10 bases left between them. The CDR3 is 15 residues long. CDR1 SNHLY and CDR2 FYNNEI come from the germline V gene. CDR3 region: CASNKESSYNSPLHF. CDR3 nucleotide sequence: TGTGCCAGCAATAAGGAGAGCTCCTATAATTCACCCCTCCACTTT.

This rearrangement joins TRBV6-2 or TRBV6-3 to TRBJ2-7, with TRBD1 identical over 7 bases. From germline, CDR1 is MNHEY and CDR2 SVGEGT. The CDR3 spans 14 residues. V shed 5 bases and J 2 bases; nucleotides not matched to a gene: 6. The CDR3 DNA is TGTGCCAGCAGTCCGACAGGGAGCCCCTACGAGCAGTACTTC. Its protein product is CASSPTGSPYEQYF.

The chain carries TRBV4-2 and TRBJ2-5; TRBD1 is a possible D gene (6 bases). V lost 0 bases to trimming and J lost 3 bases, with 11 bases between them. The germline CDR1 and CDR2 sequences are LGHNA and YNFKEQ. CDR3 size: 15 residues. In nucleotides, the CDR3 is TGTGCCAGCAGCCAAGATCGTCCAGGGGAAGAGACCCAGTACTTC. This codes for CASSQDRPGEETQYF.

The rearrangement joins TRBV6-5 to TRBJ1-2; 7 bases fit TRBD1. Trimming at V came to 8 bases and at J to 8 bases, leaving 14 bases not matched to a gene. CDR1 is MNHEY and CDR2 is SVGAGI in the germline V gene. The CDR3 consists of 14 residues. CDR3 nucleotides: TGTGCCAGCGGGCTCCAAACAGGGGACGGAGGCTACACCTTC. Encoded protein: CASGLQTGDGGYTF.

The rearrangement links TRBV6-2 or TRBV6-3 to TRBJ2-1; tentatively, D is TRBD2 (6 bases). With 0 bases removed from V and 1 base from J, the gap between germline ends came to 19 bases. The CDR3 consists of 19 residues. Germline lookup yields CDR1 MNHEY and CDR2 SVGEGT. The chain's CDR3 is CASSYSFSGGGESYNEQFF. CDR3 DNA: TGTGCCAGCAGTTACTCCTTTAGCGGTGGGGGTGAGTCCTACAATGAGCAGTTCTTC.

V usage is TRBV10-3 and J usage is TRBJ2-5; 8 bases map to TRBD2. Germline CDR1 is ENHRY and CDR2 is SYGVKD. The CDR3 spans 14 residues. Losses at the gene ends were 11 bases for V and 5 bases for J; bases not matched to a gene: 13. The CDR3, as DNA: TGTGCCGCCTCGGGGGGGCCCCTAGAGGAGACCCAGTACTTC. This encodes CAASGGPLEETQYF.